This T cell receptor (beta chain) was identified in a study of blood T cell repertoires in COVID-19. Study at large: PBMCs, B-cell-depleted T cells, or T cells were the source of the cDNA or gDNA that made up the material.

The authors' processing: Amplification with reference gene primers provided the estimates of nucleated cell counts. Produced via immunoSEQ multiplex PCR; TCRdb's table is partial and in-frame only. That table supplies the V and J calls and clone size; D and trimming were determined from the DNA. The table records 230,000 or so clones, approximately 88% of them present only once. Trimming stripped 4 bases from V and 4 bases from J, with 12 bases between. Per the germline V gene, CDR1 is WNHNN and CDR2 is SYGVQD (reference sequence). The CDR3 length is 14 residues. Participants spanned ages about 18 to 90 years and resided in 20 to 30 US areas.

The origin of this receptor is a woman aged 40-49 years with acute COVID-19. The specimen sequenced was PBMCs or T cells enriched from blood (not recorded which). This sequence joins TRBV10-1 and TRBJ2-3; a possible D gene is TRBD2 (7 bases). The CDR3: CASSAGGMADTQYF. Written as DNA, the CDR3 is TGCGCCAGCAGTGCGGGGGGCATGGCAGATACGCAGTATTTT.